This T cell receptor beta chain was documented in a study of T cell responses to AZD1222 COVID-19 vaccine. The CDR3 consists of 15 residues. Looked up from germline, CDR1 is LGHDT and CDR2 is YNNKEL (reference sequence). J gave up 8 bases and V 1 base, and 8 bases lay outside the gene matches. This table comes from immunoSEQ multiplex PCR, and its TCRdb copy is limited to in-frame clones, with some not included. Among 180,000 or so clones listed, 85% to 90% were seen once. This receptor was obtained from an adult in good health. The chain recombines TRBV3-1 (or the pseudogene TRBV3-2) with TRBJ1-2; TRBD1 agrees at 9 bases. The starting material was peripheral blood, obtained on day 0 of AZD1222 vaccination. In DNA form, the CDR3 reads TGTGCCAGCAGCCAAGCGTTGACAGGGGGATCGGGCTACACCTTC. Protein: CASSQALTGGSGYTF.